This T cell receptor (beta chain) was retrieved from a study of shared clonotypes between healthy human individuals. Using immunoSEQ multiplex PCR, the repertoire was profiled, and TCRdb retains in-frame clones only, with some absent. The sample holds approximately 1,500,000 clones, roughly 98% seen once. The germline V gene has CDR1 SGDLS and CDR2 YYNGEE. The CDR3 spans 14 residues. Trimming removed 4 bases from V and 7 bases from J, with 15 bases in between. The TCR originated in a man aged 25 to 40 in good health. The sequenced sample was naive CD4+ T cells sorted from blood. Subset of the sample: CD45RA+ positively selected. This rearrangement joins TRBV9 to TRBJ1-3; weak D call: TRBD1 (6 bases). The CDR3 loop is CASSSTGSLNTIYF. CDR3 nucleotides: TGTGCCAGCAGCTCCACAGGGTCACTCAACACCATATATTTT.